This TCR beta chain was recorded in a study of OX40 agonist ivuxolimab in advanced cancers. As for the study in general: An agonistic human IgG2 monoclonal antibody against OX40 (CD134) was given. Broader study findings: Some patients without response likewise showed low normalized clonal expansion. At 0.1 to 3.0 mg/kg, CD4+ and CD8+ blood T cells expanded clonally by week 6.

Worth noting for this clone: Its specificity is not known.

Deletions cut 2 bases from V and 9 bases from J, with 11 bases between. The CDR3 covers 13 residues. Germline V gives CDR1 MNHEY, CDR2 SMNVEV (reference sequence). Clones were read by immunoSEQ multiplex PCR, and TCRdb kept only the in-frame ones, dropping some. The repertoire holds 50,000 to 60,000 clones, with approximately 90% as singletons. The sampling schedule covered blood at baseline, cycle 4 day 1, and cycle 7 day 1. This specimen was CD4+ or CD8+ T cells sorted from blood, taken in a trial of the OX40 agonist ivuxolimab. This chain uses TRBV27 with TRBJ2-1, with D perhaps matching TRBD2 (5 bases). The sequence came from an adult with an advanced solid tumor such as melanoma, head and neck, liver or kidney cancer. The CDR3, as DNA: TGTGCCAGCAGTTTAGCTAGCATTGGTGAGCAGTTCTTC. Residues: CASSLASIGEQFF.